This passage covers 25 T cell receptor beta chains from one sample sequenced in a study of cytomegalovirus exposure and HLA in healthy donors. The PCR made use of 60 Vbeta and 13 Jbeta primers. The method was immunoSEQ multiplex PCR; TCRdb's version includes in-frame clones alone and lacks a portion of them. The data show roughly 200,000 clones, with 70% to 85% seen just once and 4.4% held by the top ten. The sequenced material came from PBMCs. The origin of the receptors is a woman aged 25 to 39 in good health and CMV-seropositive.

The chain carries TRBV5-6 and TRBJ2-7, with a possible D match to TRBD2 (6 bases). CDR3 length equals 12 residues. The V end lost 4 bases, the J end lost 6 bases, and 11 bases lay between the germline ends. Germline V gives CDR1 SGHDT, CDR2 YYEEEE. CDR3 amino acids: CASSGDLGEQYF. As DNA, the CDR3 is TGTGCCAGCAGCGGGGACTTGGGCGAGCAGTACTTC. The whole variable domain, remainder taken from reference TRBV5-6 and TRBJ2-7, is DAGVTQSPTHLIKTRGQQVTLRCSPKSGHDTVSWYQQALGQGPQFIFQYYEEEERQRGNFPDRFSGHQFPNYSSELNVNALLLGDSALYLCASSGDLGEQYFGPGTRLTVT.

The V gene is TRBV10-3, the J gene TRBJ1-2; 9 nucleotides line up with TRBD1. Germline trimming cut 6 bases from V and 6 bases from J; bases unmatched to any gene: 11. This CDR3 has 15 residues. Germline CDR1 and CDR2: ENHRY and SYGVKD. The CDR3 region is CAISGGQGSPHGYTF. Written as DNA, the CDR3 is TGTGCCATCAGCGGGGGACAGGGATCCCCCCATGGCTACACCTTC.

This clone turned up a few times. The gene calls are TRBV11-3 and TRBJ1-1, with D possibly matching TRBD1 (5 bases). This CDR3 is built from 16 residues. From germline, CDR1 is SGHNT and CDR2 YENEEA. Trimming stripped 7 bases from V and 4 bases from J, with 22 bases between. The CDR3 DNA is TGTGCCAGCAAGCCCCGATTCAGGGCTGAAATCACTGAAGCTTTCTTT. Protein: CASKPRFRAEITEAFF. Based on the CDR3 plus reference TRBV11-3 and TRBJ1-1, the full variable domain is EAGVVQSPRYKIIEKKQPVAFWCNPISGHNTLYWYLQNLGQGPELLIRYENEEAVDDSQLPKDRFSAERLKGVDSTLKIQPAELGDSAVYLCASKPRFRAEITEAFFGQGTRLTVV.

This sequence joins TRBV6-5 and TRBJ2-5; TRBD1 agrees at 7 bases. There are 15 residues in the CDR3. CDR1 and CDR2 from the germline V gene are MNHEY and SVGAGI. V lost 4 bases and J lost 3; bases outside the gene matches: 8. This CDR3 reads CASSSFGQAKETQYF. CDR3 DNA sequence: TGTGCCAGCAGTTCCTTTGGACAGGCGAAAGAGACCCAGTACTTC.

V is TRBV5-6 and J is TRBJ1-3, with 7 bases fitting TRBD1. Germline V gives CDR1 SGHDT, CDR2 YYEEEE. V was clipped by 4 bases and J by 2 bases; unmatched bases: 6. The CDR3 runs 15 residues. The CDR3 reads CASSHDRVTGNTIYF. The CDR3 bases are TGTGCCAGCAGCCATGACAGGGTAACTGGAAACACCATATATTTT.

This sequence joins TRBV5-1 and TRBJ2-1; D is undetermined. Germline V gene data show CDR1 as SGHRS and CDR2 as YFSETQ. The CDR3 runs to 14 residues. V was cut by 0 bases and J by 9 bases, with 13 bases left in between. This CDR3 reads CASSLGPSDPEQFF. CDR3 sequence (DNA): TGCGCCAGCAGCTTGGGGCCCAGCGATCCTGAGCAGTTCTTC.

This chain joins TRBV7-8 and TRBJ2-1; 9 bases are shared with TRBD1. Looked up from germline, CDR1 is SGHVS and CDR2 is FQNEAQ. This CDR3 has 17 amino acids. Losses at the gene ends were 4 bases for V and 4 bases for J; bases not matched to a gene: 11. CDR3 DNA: TGTGCCAGCAGCTCCGACAGGGGGTCTTTTCGGTACAATGAGCAGTTCTTC. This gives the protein CASSSDRGSFRYNEQFF.

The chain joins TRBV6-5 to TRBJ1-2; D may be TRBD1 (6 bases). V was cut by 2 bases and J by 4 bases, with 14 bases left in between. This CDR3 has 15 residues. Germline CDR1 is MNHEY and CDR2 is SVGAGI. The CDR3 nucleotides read TGTGCCAGCAGTTACAATCGGGGGGCCGGCTATGGCTACACCTTC. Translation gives CASSYNRGAGYGYTF.

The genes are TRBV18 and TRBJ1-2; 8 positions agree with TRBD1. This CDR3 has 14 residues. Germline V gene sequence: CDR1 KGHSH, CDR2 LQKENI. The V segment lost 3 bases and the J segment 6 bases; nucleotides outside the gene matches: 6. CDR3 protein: CASSPGQGLHGYTF. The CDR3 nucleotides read TGTGCCAGCTCACCTGGACAGGGTCTCCATGGCTACACCTTC.

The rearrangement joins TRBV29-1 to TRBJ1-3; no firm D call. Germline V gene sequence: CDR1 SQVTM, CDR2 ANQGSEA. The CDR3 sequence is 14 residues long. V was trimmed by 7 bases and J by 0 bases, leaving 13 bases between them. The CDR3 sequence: CSAVEGSSGNTIYF. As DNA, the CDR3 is TGCAGCGCTGTGGAGGGAAGCTCTGGAAACACCATATATTTT.

Written as DNA, the CDR3 is TGTGCCAGTAGCCGGACTAGCGGGAGCTCCTACGAGCAGTACTTC. Protein: CASSRTSGSSYEQYF. The chain links TRBV19 to TRBJ2-7; 13 nucleotides line up with TRBD2. The CDR3 sequence is 15 residues long. Germline trimming cut 6 bases from V and 0 bases from J; bases unmatched to any gene: 2. Germline assignment: CDR1 LNHDA and CDR2 SQIVND (reference sequence).

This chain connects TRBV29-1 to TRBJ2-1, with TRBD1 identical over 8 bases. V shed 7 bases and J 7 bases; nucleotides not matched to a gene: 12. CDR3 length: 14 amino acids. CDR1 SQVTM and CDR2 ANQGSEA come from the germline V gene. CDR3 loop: CSADYQGAQNEQFF. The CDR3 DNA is TGCAGCGCAGATTACCAGGGGGCGCAAAATGAGCAGTTCTTC.

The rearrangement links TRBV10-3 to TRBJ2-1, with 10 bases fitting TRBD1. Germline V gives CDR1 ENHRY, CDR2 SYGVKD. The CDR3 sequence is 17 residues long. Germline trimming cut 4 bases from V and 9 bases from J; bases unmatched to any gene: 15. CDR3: CAISGPIGDRGAGEQFF. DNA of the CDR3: TGTGCCATCAGTGGCCCTATAGGGGACAGGGGAGCCGGTGAGCAGTTCTTC.

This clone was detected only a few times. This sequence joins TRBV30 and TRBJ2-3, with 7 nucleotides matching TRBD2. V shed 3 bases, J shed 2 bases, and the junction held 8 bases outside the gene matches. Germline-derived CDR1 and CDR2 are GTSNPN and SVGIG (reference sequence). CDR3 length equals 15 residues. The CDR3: CAWSGTTLFTDTQYF. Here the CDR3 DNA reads TGTGCCTGGAGCGGGACTACGTTATTCACAGATACGCAGTATTTT.

CDR3 DNA: TGTGCCAGCAGGGGACAGGGGGATACGCAGTATTTT. Its translation is CASRGQGDTQYF. This rearrangement joins TRBV2 to TRBJ2-3, with TRBD1 matching over 10 bases. The V segment lost 6 bases and the J segment 6 bases; nucleotides outside the gene matches: 0. Germline CDR1 is SNHLY and CDR2 is FYNNEI. CDR3 length equals 12 residues.

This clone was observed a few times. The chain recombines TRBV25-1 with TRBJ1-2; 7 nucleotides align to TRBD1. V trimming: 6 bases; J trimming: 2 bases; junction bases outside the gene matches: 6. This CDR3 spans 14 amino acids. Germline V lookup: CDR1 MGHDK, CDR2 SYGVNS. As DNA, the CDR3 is TGTGCCAGCAGCCGACAGGGTACAAACTATGGCTACACCTTC. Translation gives CASSRQGTNYGYTF.

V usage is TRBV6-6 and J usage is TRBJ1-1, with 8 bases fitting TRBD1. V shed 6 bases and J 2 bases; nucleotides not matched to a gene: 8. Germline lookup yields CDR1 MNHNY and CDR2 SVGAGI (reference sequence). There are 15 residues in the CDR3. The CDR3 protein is CASSPGTGGNTEAFF. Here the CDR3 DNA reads TGTGCCAGCAGCCCGGGGACAGGTGGTAACACTGAAGCTTTCTTT.

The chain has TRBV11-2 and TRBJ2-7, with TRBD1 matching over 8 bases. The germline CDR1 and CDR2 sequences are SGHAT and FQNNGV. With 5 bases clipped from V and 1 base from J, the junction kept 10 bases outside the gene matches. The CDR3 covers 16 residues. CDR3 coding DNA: TGTGCCAGCAGCGCCCAGGGGGCCGGAGGATCCTACGAGCAGTACTTC. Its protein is CASSAQGAGGSYEQYF.

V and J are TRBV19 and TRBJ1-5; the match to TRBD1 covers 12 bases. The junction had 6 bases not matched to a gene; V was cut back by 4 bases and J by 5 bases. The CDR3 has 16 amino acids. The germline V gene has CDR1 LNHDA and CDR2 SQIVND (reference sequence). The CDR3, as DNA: TGTGCCAGTAGTACGTGGGACAGGGGGCGGGATCAGCCCCAGCATTTT. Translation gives CASSTWDRGRDQPQHF.

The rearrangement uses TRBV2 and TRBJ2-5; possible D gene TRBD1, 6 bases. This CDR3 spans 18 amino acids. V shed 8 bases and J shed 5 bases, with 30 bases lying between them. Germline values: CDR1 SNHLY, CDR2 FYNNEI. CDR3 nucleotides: TGTGCCAGCGGGATGATCTACGGAAGGGCAGGGGACGGGGAGACCCAGTACTTC. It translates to CASGMIYGRAGDGETQYF.

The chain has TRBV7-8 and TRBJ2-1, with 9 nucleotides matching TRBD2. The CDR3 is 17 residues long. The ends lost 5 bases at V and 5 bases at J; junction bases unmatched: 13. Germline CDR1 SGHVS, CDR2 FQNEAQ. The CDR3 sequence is CASSPQHRGLAHNEQFF. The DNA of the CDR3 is TGTGCCAGCAGCCCCCAGCACCGCGGACTAGCGCACAATGAGCAGTTCTTC. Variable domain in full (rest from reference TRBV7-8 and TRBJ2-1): GAGVSQSPRYKVAKRGQDVALRCDPISGHVSLFWYQQALGQGPEFLTYFQNEAQLDKSGLPSDRFFAERPEGSVSTLKIQRTQQEDSAVYLCASSPQHRGLAHNEQFFGPGTRLTVL.

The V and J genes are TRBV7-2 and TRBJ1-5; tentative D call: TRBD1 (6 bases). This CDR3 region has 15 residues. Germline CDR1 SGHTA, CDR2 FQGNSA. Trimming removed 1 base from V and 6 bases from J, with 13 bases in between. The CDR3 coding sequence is TGTGCCAGCAGCTTAGGGGGGCTGGGCGGTCAGCCCCAGCATTTT. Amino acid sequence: CASSLGGLGGQPQHF.

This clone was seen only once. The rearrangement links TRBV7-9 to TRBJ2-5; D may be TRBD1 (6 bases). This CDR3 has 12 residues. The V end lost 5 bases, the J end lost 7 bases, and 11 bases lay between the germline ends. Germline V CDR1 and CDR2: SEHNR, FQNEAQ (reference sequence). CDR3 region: CASSPGDGTQYF. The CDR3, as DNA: TGTGCCAGCAGCCCAGGGGACGGGACCCAGTACTTC.

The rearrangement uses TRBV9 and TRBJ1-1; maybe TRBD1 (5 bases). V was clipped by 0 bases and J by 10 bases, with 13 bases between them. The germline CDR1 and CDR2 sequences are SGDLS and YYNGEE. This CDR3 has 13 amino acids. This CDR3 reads CASSVASQGTAFF. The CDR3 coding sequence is TGTGCCAGCAGCGTAGCTTCCCAGGGAACAGCTTTCTTT.

The CDR3 nucleotides are TGTGCCTGGAGTCCAACTACAGATACGCAGTATTTT. Its protein is CAWSPTTDTQYF. The genes are TRBV30 and TRBJ2-3; D unresolved. The CDR3 consists of 12 residues. The V end lost 2 bases, the J end lost 3 bases, and 6 bases lay between the germline ends. Looked up from germline, CDR1 is GTSNPN and CDR2 is SVGIG (reference sequence). Full variable domain (outside the CDR3, taken from reference TRBV30 and TRBJ2-3): SQTIHQWPATLVQPVGSPLSLECTVEGTSNPNLYWYRQAAGRGLQLLFYSVGIGQISSEVPQNLSASRPQDRQFILSSKKLLLSDSGFYLCAWSPTTDTQYFGPGTRLTVL.